This is a list of T cell receptor beta chains from one sample in a study of blood T cell repertoires in COVID-19. The assay was immunoSEQ multiplex PCR, and TCRdb's table has in-frame clones only and misses some. The sample includes about 95,000 clones, around 80% of them seen just once. The sample taken for sequencing was peripheral blood. These receptors originate from a human donor in a cohort sampled during active COVID-19. Each CDR3 is given with its conserved first and last residue. Each record gives: clone size, J gene, V gene, D gene, CDR3 DNA, CDR3 protein. The D gene is left open where the match is weak. Some rows have no size entry. The others give once, few or many, or a class for an expanded clone.

clone size: -; J gene: TRBJ1-1; V gene: TRBV4-1; D gene: -; CDR3 DNA: TGCGCCAGCAGCCAAGCGGGGGAGTCCACTGAAGCTTTCTTT; CDR3 protein: CASSQAGESTEAFF
clone size: -; J gene: TRBJ1-1; V gene: TRBV28; D gene: TRBD1; CDR3 DNA: TGTGCCAGCAGTGCATACGGACAGGGCAACACTGAAGCTTTCTTT; CDR3 protein: CASSAYGQGNTEAFF
clone size: -; J gene: TRBJ1-2; V gene: TRBV28; D gene: TRBD1; CDR3 DNA: TGTGCCAGCAGTTCCCTCTTTGACAGGGGGCTGGGCTACACCTTC; CDR3 protein: CASSSLFDRGLGYTF
clone size: -; J gene: TRBJ2-7; V gene: TRBV7-8; D gene: -; CDR3 DNA: TGTGCCAGCAGCTTAGACAGGGCCTACGAGCAGTACTTC; CDR3 protein: CASSLDRAYEQYF
clone size: -; J gene: TRBJ2-7; V gene: TRBV15; D gene: -; CDR3 DNA: TGTGCCACCAGCAGCGGGAAGCTCTACTCCTACGAGCAGTACTTC; CDR3 protein: CATSSGKLYSYEQYF
clone size: -; J gene: TRBJ2-7; V gene: TRBV28; D gene: TRBD2; CDR3 DNA: TGTGCCAGCATCTTATGGGTCGGCCTAGCGGGGGCTAGCTCCTACGAGCAGTACTTC; CDR3 protein: CASILWVGLAGASSYEQYF
clone size: -; J gene: TRBJ1-2; V gene: TRBV10-3; D gene: TRBD1; CDR3 DNA: TGTGCCATCAGTGAAACAGGGGGTCGCGGCTACACCTTC; CDR3 protein: CAISETGGRGYTF
clone size: -; J gene: TRBJ2-1; V gene: TRBV5-1; D gene: TRBD2; CDR3 DNA: TGCGCCAGCAGCTTTTGGGTAGCGGGAAAGAATGAGCAGTTCTTC; CDR3 protein: CASSFWVAGKNEQFF
clone size: -; J gene: TRBJ1-1; V gene: TRBV6-5; D gene: -; CDR3 DNA: TGTGCCAGCAGTTACTCGGTTAGGACAGAAACTGAAGCTTTCTTT; CDR3 protein: CASSYSVRTETEAFF
clone size: few; J gene: TRBJ1-6; V gene: TRBV5-4; D gene: TRBD1; CDR3 DNA: TGTGCCAGCACCAGGGGGGACTCGGGGTCTTATAATTCACCCCTCCACTTT; CDR3 protein: CASTRGDSGSYNSPLHF
clone size: many; J gene: TRBJ1-1; V gene: TRBV19; D gene: -; CDR3 DNA: TGTGCCAGTAGTATTCCAGGGGAAGCTTTCTTT; CDR3 protein: CASSIPGEAFF
clone size: -; J gene: TRBJ1-1; V gene: TRBV2; D gene: TRBD1; CDR3 DNA: TGTGCCAGCAGAGCCATCCCGACAGGGAGTGGCACTGAAGCTTTCTTT; CDR3 protein: CASRAIPTGSGTEAFF
clone size: -; J gene: TRBJ2-1; V gene: TRBV7-8; D gene: -; CDR3 DNA: TGTGCCAGCAGCTTAGCGGGGAGCGGGTTCTACAATGAGCAGTTCTTC; CDR3 protein: CASSLAGSGFYNEQFF
clone size: -; J gene: TRBJ2-5; V gene: TRBV15; D gene: TRBD2; CDR3 DNA: TGTGCCACCAGCAGAGATCGTGGACTAGCCCAGTACTTC; CDR3 protein: CATSRDRGLAQYF
clone size: -; J gene: TRBJ2-5; V gene: TRBV7-2; D gene: TRBD2; CDR3 DNA: TGTGCCAGCAGCTCAGCCAGCCTAGCGGGGGGACAAGAGACCCAGTACTTC; CDR3 protein: CASSSASLAGGQETQYF
clone size: few; J gene: TRBJ1-5; V gene: TRBV6-5; D gene: -; CDR3 DNA: TGTGCCAGCAGACGCGACAGCAGCAATCAGCCCCAGCATTTT; CDR3 protein: CASRRDSSNQPQHF
clone size: -; J gene: TRBJ1-1; V gene: TRBV15; D gene: -; CDR3 DNA: TGTGCCACCAGCAGGGGGGAGGGAAGCAAAGCTTTCTTT; CDR3 protein: CATSRGEGSKAFF
clone size: once; J gene: TRBJ1-1; V gene: TRBV10-3; D gene: -; CDR3 DNA: TGTGCCACTTGCAAGGGGCTGGCCACTGAAGCTTTCTTT; CDR3 protein: CATCKGLATEAFF
clone size: once; J gene: TRBJ1-3; V gene: TRBV7-8; D gene: -; CDR3 DNA: TGTGCCAGCAGCTTAGGTAGGGACAACTCTGGAAACACCATATATTTT; CDR3 protein: CASSLGRDNSGNTIYF
clone size: -; J gene: TRBJ1-1; V gene: TRBV28; D gene: -; CDR3 DNA: TGTGCCAGCAGTTTTGGAGGAACGAACACTGAAGCTTTCTTT; CDR3 protein: CASSFGGTNTEAFF
clone size: once; J gene: TRBJ2-1; V gene: TRBV11-2; D gene: TRBD1; CDR3 DNA: TGTGCCAGCAGCTTGACCCGACAGGGCCCCGTACCAGATGAGCAGTTCTTC; CDR3 protein: CASSLTRQGPVPDEQFF
clone size: -; J gene: TRBJ1-1; V gene: TRBV5-1; D gene: -; CDR3 DNA: TGCGCCAGCAGCCCGGACATATTCTCGGCGTTAGGGAACACTGAAGCTTTCTTT; CDR3 protein: CASSPDIFSALGNTEAFF
clone size: -; J gene: TRBJ2-1; V gene: TRBV18; D gene: -; CDR3 DNA: TGTGCCAGCTCACCCCTAACCCTCCCAATCAATGAGCAGTTCTTC; CDR3 protein: CASSPLTLPINEQFF
clone size: once; J gene: TRBJ2-1; V gene: TRBV6-6; D gene: TRBD2; CDR3 DNA: TGTGCCAGCAGTTACAAGACTAGCGGGTCCTACAATGAGCAGTTCTTC; CDR3 protein: CASSYKTSGSYNEQFF
clone size: -; J gene: TRBJ1-5; V gene: TRBV28; D gene: -; CDR3 DNA: TGTGCCAGCAGTTTCCAAAGCAATCAGCCCCAGCATTTT; CDR3 protein: CASSFQSNQPQHF
clone size: -; J gene: TRBJ1-5; V gene: TRBV19; D gene: TRBD1; CDR3 DNA: TGTGCCACAGCGGACAGGATCGATCAGCCCCAGCATTTT; CDR3 protein: CATADRIDQPQHF
clone size: few; J gene: TRBJ1-5; V gene: TRBV19; D gene: TRBD1; CDR3 DNA: TGTGCCAGTAGTATTTCATCGACAGGGCTGGGAGTGCAGCCCCAGCATTTT; CDR3 protein: CASSISSTGLGVQPQHF
clone size: once; J gene: TRBJ2-2; V gene: TRBV2; D gene: TRBD1; CDR3 DNA: TGTGCCAGCAGGAGGGACAGGGGGCGCACCGGGGAGCTGTTTTTT; CDR3 protein: CASRRDRGRTGELFF
clone size: -; J gene: TRBJ1-4; V gene: TRBV10-1; D gene: TRBD1; CDR3 DNA: TGCGCCAGCAGTGAGTCAACAGGGGGAAAAGGTGAACTGTTTTTT; CDR3 protein: CASSESTGGKGELFF
clone size: -; J gene: TRBJ2-6; V gene: TRBV10-3; D gene: TRBD1; CDR3 DNA: TGTGCCATCAGTGAGTTCAGGGGGCCGCTTCTCCTATCTGGGGCCAACGTCCTGACTTTC; CDR3 protein: CAISEFRGPLLLSGANVLTF
clone size: once; J gene: TRBJ1-1; V gene: TRBV5-1; D gene: -; CDR3 DNA: TGCGCCAGCAGGTGGGGGGAGAACACTGAAGCTTTCTTT; CDR3 protein: CASRWGENTEAFF
clone size: -; J gene: TRBJ2-3; V gene: TRBV5-1; D gene: -; CDR3 DNA: TGCGCCAGCAGCCAGGACACAGATACGCAGTATTTT; CDR3 protein: CASSQDTDTQYF
clone size: -; J gene: TRBJ1-2; V gene: TRBV19; D gene: -; CDR3 DNA: TGTGCCAGTAGTAAACAGGGTAATGGCTACACCTTC; CDR3 protein: CASSKQGNGYTF
clone size: -; J gene: TRBJ2-1; V gene: TRBV11-2; D gene: -; CDR3 DNA: TGTGCCAGCAGCTCTACCCGGGCCTACAATGAGCAGTTCTTC; CDR3 protein: CASSSTRAYNEQFF
clone size: -; J gene: TRBJ2-5; V gene: TRBV6-5; D gene: TRBD1; CDR3 DNA: TGTGCCAGCAGCCCGAGGGACAGAAGAGTTGGGACCCAGTACTTC; CDR3 protein: CASSPRDRRVGTQYF
clone size: -; J gene: TRBJ1-5; V gene: TRBV7-2; D gene: -; CDR3 DNA: TGTGCCAGCAGCTTTGGGTTTACGGGACTGCCGAATCAGCCCCAGCATTTT; CDR3 protein: CASSFGFTGLPNQPQHF
clone size: -; J gene: TRBJ2-3; V gene: TRBV11-3; D gene: -; CDR3 DNA: TGTGCCAGCAGCTTAAGCCCCGGTACAGATACGCAGTATTTT; CDR3 protein: CASSLSPGTDTQYF
clone size: -; J gene: TRBJ1-1; V gene: TRBV7-2; D gene: -; CDR3 DNA: TGTGCCAGCTCCACCCAAACGGTAGCTGAAGCTTTCTTT; CDR3 protein: CASSTQTVAEAFF
clone size: -; J gene: TRBJ1-4; V gene: TRBV9; D gene: TRBD1; CDR3 DNA: TGTGCCAGCAGCGTAGGGGGACAGCCCGGGGAAAAACTGTTTTTT; CDR3 protein: CASSVGGQPGEKLFF
clone size: -; J gene: TRBJ1-4; V gene: TRBV12-3/TRBV12-4; D gene: -; CDR3 DNA: TGTGCCAGCTCGAGAGCAACTAATGAAAAACTGTTTTTT; CDR3 protein: CASSRATNEKLFF
clone size: -; J gene: TRBJ2-6; V gene: TRBV19; D gene: TRBD1; CDR3 DNA: TGTGCCAGTAATCAGGACAGGGCTCCTTACTCTGGGGCCAACGTCCTGACTTTC; CDR3 protein: CASNQDRAPYSGANVLTF
clone size: once; J gene: TRBJ1-6; V gene: TRBV7-2; D gene: TRBD1; CDR3 DNA: TGTGCCAGCAGCCCGAGGACGACAGGGAGTTCACCCCTCCACTTT; CDR3 protein: CASSPRTTGSSPLHF
clone size: -; J gene: TRBJ2-2; V gene: TRBV4-3; D gene: TRBD2; CDR3 DNA: TGCGCCAGCAGCAAACGACTTGCGTGGGGAGCGGGGGATATCACCGGGGAGCTGTTTTTT; CDR3 protein: CASSKRLAWGAGDITGELFF
clone size: -; J gene: TRBJ1-1; V gene: TRBV10-1; D gene: -; CDR3 DNA: TGCGCCAGCAGTGAGGGAGTCGGGCTGGGGGCCACTGAAGCTTTCTTT; CDR3 protein: CASSEGVGLGATEAFF
clone size: -; J gene: TRBJ2-7; V gene: TRBV9; D gene: -; CDR3 DNA: TGTGCCAGCAGCGTGCGGGCTAGCTCCTACGAGCAGTACTTC; CDR3 protein: CASSVRASSYEQYF
clone size: -; J gene: TRBJ2-3; V gene: TRBV12-3/TRBV12-4; D gene: -; CDR3 DNA: TGTGCCAGCACCACGGGACAACATACGCAGTATTTT; CDR3 protein: CASTTGQHTQYF
clone size: -; J gene: TRBJ2-1; V gene: TRBV4-1; D gene: TRBD2; CDR3 DNA: TGCGCCAGCAGCCTCGGACTAGCGGGGGCCTACAATGAGCAGTTCTTC; CDR3 protein: CASSLGLAGAYNEQFF
clone size: -; J gene: TRBJ1-1; V gene: TRBV27; D gene: -; CDR3 DNA: TGTGCCAGCAGTGTTCGCGGGGGCTCGGTAAGGGTGAACACTGAAGCTTTCTTT; CDR3 protein: CASSVRGGSVRVNTEAFF
clone size: -; J gene: TRBJ1-1; V gene: TRBV7-2; D gene: TRBD1; CDR3 DNA: TGTGCCAGCAGTTGGACAGGAGGGACTGAAGCTTTCTTT; CDR3 protein: CASSWTGGTEAFF
clone size: -; J gene: TRBJ2-7; V gene: TRBV28; D gene: -; CDR3 DNA: TGTGCCAGCTCCCACGACGGGTCCCGCACCCTCTTATACTTC; CDR3 protein: CASSHDGSRTLLYF
clone size: -; J gene: TRBJ1-2; V gene: TRBV18; D gene: TRBD1; CDR3 DNA: TGTGCCAGCTCACCACCGAACGACAGGGGGCAGAACTATGGCTACACCTTC; CDR3 protein: CASSPPNDRGQNYGYTF
clone size: -; J gene: TRBJ2-7; V gene: TRBV28; D gene: TRBD1; CDR3 DNA: TGTGCCAGCAGCTCCGACAGGGACGTTAATAGTCGATACGAGCAGTACTTC; CDR3 protein: CASSSDRDVNSRYEQYF
clone size: -; J gene: TRBJ1-2; V gene: TRBV6-5; D gene: -; CDR3 DNA: TGTGCCAGCAGTTACGAGGGGGATGGTAACTATGGCTACACCTTC; CDR3 protein: CASSYEGDGNYGYTF
clone size: -; J gene: TRBJ2-1; V gene: TRBV6-5; D gene: -; CDR3 DNA: TGTGCCAGCAGTTATCAACGGAGGGGGGGTAATGAGCAGTTCTTC; CDR3 protein: CASSYQRRGGNEQFF